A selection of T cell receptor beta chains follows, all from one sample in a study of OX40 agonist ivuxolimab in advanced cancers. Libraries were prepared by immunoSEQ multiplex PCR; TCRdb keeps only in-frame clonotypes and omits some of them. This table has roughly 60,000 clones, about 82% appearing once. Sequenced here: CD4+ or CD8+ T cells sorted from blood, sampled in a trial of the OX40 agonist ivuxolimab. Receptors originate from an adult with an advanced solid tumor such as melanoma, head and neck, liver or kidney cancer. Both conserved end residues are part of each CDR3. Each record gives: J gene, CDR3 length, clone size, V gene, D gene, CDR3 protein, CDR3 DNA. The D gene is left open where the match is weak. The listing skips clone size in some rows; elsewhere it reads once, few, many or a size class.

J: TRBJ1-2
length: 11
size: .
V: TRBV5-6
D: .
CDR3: CASSRRSSYTF
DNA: TGTGCCAGCAGCCGTAGATCGAGCTACACCTTC

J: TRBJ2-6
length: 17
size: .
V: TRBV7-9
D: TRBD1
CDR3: CASSSQGAQSGANVLTF
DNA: TGTGCCAGCAGCTCCCAGGGGGCGCAGTCTGGGGCCAACGTCCTGACTTTC

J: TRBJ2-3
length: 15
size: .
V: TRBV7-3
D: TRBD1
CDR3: CASSLWDRVTDTQYF
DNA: TGTGCCAGCAGCTTATGGGACAGGGTGACAGATACGCAGTATTTT

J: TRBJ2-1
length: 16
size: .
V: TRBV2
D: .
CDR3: CASNPSRSHSYNEQFF
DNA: TGTGCCAGCAACCCTAGCCGGAGTCACTCCTACAATGAGCAGTTCTTC

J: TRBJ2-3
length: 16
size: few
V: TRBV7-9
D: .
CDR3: CASSLRGPSGEDTQYF
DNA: TGTGCCAGCAGCTTAAGAGGCCCATCCGGCGAGGATACGCAGTATTTT

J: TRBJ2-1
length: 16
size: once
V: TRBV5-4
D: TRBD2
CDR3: CASSLRLAGGPREQFF
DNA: TGTGCCAGCAGCTTGCGACTGGCGGGAGGTCCACGGGAGCAGTTCTTC

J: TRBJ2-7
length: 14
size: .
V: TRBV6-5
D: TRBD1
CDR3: CASSSGQAPYEQYF
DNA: TGTGCCAGCAGTTCGGGACAGGCACCCTACGAGCAGTACTTC

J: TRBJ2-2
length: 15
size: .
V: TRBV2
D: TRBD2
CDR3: CASSELGGLTGELFF
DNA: TGTGCCAGCAGTGAACTGGGAGGGTTGACCGGGGAGCTGTTTTTT

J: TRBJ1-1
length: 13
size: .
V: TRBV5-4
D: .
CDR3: CASSSGVDTEAFF
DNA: TGTGCCAGCAGCTCCGGGGTGGACACTGAAGCTTTCTTT

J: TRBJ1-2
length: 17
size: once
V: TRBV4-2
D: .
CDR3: CASSQDLGQRANYGYTF
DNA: TGTGCCAGCAGCCAAGATCTAGGACAGAGAGCTAACTATGGCTACACCTTC

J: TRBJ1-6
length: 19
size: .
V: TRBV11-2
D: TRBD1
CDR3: CASSLGIQGSGQRRSPLHF
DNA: TGTGCCAGCAGCTTAGGCATCCAAGGTTCGGGACAGAGGCGTTCACCCCTCCACTTT

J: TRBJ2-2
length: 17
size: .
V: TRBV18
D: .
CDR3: CASSPNTPTANTGELFF
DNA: TGTGCCAGCTCACCTAATACGCCGACTGCGAACACCGGGGAGCTGTTTTTT

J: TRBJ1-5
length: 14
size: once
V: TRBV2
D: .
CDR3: CASTKEIGNQPQHF
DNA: TGTGCCAGCACCAAAGAGATCGGGAATCAGCCCCAGCATTTT

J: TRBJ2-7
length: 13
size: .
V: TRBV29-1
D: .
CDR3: CSARVPSSYEQYF
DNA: TGCAGCGCCCGGGTCCCGAGCTCCTACGAGCAGTACTTC

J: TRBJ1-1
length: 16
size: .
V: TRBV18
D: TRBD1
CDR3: CASSPPGQALNTEAFF
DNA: TGTGCCAGCTCACCACCTGGACAGGCGCTAAACACTGAAGCTTTCTTT

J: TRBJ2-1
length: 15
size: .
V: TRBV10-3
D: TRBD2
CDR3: CAITESGEINNEQFF
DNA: TGTGCCATCACAGAAAGCGGGGAGATTAACAATGAGCAGTTCTTC

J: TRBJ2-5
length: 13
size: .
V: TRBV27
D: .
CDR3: CASSLETAAEQYF
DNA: TGTGCCAGCAGTTTGGAGACAGCGGCAGAGCAGTACTTC

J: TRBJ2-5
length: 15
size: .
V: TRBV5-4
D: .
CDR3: CASSLGGERSETQYF
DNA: TGTGCCAGCAGCTTAGGGGGGGAGCGCTCGGAGACCCAGTACTTC

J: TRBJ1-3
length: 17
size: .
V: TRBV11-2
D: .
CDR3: CASSLAPQLVSGNTIYF
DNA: TGTGCCAGCAGCTTAGCTCCCCAGCTCGTATCTGGAAACACCATATATTTT

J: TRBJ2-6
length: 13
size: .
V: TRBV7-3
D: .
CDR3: CASSPPGANVLTF
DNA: TGTGCCAGCAGCCCGCCGGGGGCCAACGTCCTGACTTTC

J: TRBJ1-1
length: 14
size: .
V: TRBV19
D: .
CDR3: CASSITGVRTEAFF
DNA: TGTGCCAGTAGTATAACGGGGGTGCGGACTGAAGCTTTCTTT

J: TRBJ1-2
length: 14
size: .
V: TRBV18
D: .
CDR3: CASSPSEGLGGYTF
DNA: TGTGCCAGCTCACCTTCTGAGGGTTTGGGTGGCTACACCTTC

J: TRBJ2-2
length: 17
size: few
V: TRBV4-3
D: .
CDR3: CASSQDLGRTNTGELFF
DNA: TGCGCCAGCAGCCAAGATCTCGGCCGGACGAACACCGGGGAGCTGTTTTTT

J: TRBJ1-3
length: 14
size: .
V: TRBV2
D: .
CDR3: CASRQYRSGNTIYF
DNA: TGTGCCAGCAGACAGTACCGCTCTGGAAACACCATATATTTT

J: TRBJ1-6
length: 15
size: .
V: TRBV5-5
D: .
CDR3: CASSFGPDYNSPLHF
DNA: TGTGCCAGCAGCTTCGGGCCTGACTATAATTCACCCCTCCACTTT

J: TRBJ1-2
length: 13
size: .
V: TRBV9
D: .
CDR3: CASSVGLTYGYTF
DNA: TGTGCCAGCAGCGTGGGACTCACGTATGGCTACACCTTC

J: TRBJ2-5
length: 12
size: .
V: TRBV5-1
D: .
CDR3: CASSLQKETQYF
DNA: TGCGCCAGCAGCTTGCAGAAGGAGACCCAGTACTTC

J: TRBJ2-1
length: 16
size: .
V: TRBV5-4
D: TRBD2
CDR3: CASSRELAGSYNEQFF
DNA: TGTGCCAGCAGCCGGGAGCTAGCGGGGTCCTACAATGAGCAGTTCTTC

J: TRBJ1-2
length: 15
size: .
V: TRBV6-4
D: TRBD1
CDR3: CASRGSGTGVSGYTF
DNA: TGTGCCAGCAGGGGATCCGGGACAGGGGTTAGTGGCTACACCTTC

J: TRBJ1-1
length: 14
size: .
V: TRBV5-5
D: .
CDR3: CASSPALLDWGAFF
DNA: TGTGCCAGCAGCCCGGCCCTACTCGACTGGGGAGCTTTCTTT

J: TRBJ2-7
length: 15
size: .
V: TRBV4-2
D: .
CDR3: CASSPRSGQWHEQYF
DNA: TGTGCCAGCAGCCCGCGCTCCGGACAGTGGCACGAGCAGTACTTC

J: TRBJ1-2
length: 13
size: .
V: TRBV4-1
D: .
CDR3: CASSQSPGTPNTF
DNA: TGCGCCAGCAGCCAATCCCCGGGAACCCCCAACACCTTC

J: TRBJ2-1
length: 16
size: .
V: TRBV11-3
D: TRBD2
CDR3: CASSLVAGDFYNEQFF
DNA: TGTGCCAGCAGCTTAGTAGCGGGCGACTTCTACAATGAGCAGTTCTTC

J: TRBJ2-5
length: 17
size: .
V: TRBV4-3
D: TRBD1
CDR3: CASSQDFGQGDGETQYF
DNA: TGCGCCAGCAGCCAAGATTTCGGGCAGGGGGACGGGGAGACCCAGTACTTC

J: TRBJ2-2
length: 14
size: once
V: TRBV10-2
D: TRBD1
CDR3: CASGQGAGTGELFF
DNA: TGCGCCAGCGGACAGGGGGCCGGGACCGGGGAGCTGTTTTTT

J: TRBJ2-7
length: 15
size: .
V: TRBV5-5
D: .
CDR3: CASSLSQANSYEQYF
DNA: TGTGCCAGCAGCTTGAGCCAGGCCAACTCCTACGAGCAGTACTTC